Described below is a single TCR beta chain sequence and its context. Its cognate antigen is unknown. One entry per CDR3 protein results from TCRdb running MiXCR on the 5' RACE reads. The table includes 100,000 to 130,000 distinct CDR3 sequences, 13% to 15% detected once. The sample belongs to a study of T-cell memory formation after mild COVID-19. Study results and caveats: A balance of CD4 and CD8 characterized clones contracting day 15 to 85, whereas later expanders leaned CD4+. Contracting CD4+ clones lay largely in CM and EM, with CD8+ ones residing in EMRA.

Sequencing was done on a sample of PBMCs or a T cell subset sorted from them (not recorded which). The TCR comes from a man in his late teens or twenties who had mild COVID-19 (a few samples of this study predate the infection). Cell type and time point are not known.

CDR3 sequence: CASSLVAGDTQYF. The CDR3 DNA is TGTGCCAGCAGCTTGGTGGCGGGAGATACGCAGTATTTT. This chain connects TRBV5-5 to TRBJ2-3; possibly TRBD2 for D (5 bases). Germline V gene lookup returns CDR1 SGHKS and CDR2 YYEKEE (reference sequence). The CDR3 is 13 residues long. With 0 bases removed from V and 5 bases from J, the gap between germline ends came to 7 bases.